This paragraph covers one T cell receptor beta chain sequence. Antigen specificity is unknown. These data are taken from a study of cytomegalovirus exposure and HLA in healthy donors. Overall study results and limits: The study flagged 150 to 200 TCR beta chains as cytomegalovirus-associated.

V lost 5 bases to trimming and J lost 2 bases; unmatched junction nucleotides: 6. CDR1 SEHNR and CDR2 FQNEAQ come from the germline V gene (reference sequence). The CDR3 is 15 amino acids. The table came from immunoSEQ multiplex PCR; TCRdb's copy has only in-frame clones and leaves some out. The sample lists some 170,000 clones, roughly 86% occurring once. The source of this sequence is a young man in good health and CMV-seropositive. The sample comprised PBMCs. The V and J genes are TRBV7-9 and TRBJ2-1, with 7 bases fitting TRBD2. The CDR3 loop reads CASSPPGGTYNEQFF. CDR3 bases: TGTGCCAGCAGCCCGCCGGGGGGTACCTACAATGAGCAGTTCTTC. Using reference TRBV7-9 and TRBJ2-1 for the parts outside the CDR3, the full variable domain is DTGVSQNPRHKITKRGQNVTFRCDPISEHNRLYWYRQTLGQGPEFLTYFQNEAQLEKSRLLSDRFSAERPKGSFSTLEIQRTEQGDSAMYLCASSPPGGTYNEQFFGPGTRLTVL.